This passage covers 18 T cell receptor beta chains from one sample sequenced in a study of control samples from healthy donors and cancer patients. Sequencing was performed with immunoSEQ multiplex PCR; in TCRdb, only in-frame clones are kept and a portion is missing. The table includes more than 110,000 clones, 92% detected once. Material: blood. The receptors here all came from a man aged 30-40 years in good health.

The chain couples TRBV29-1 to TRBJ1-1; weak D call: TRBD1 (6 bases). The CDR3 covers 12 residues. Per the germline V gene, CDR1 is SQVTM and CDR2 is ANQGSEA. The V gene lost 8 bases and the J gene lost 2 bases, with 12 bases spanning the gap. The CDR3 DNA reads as TGCAGCACCAGGGGATACAACACTGAAGCTTTCTTT. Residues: CSTRGYNTEAFF. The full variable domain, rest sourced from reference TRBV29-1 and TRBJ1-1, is SAVISQKPSRDICQRGTSLTIQCQVDSQVTMMFWYRQQPGQSLTLIATANQGSEATYESGFVIDKFPISRPNLTFSTLTVSNMSPEDSSIYLCSTRGYNTEAFFGQGTRLTVV.

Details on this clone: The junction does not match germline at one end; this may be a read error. The CDR3 region is CASSPGLSPNEQYF. Written as DNA, the CDR3 is TGTGCTAGCAGCCCAGGACTTTCCCCCAACGAGCAGTACTTC. The rearrangement joins TRBV7-7 to TRBJ2-7; a possible D gene is TRBD2 (5 bases). The CDR3 runs 14 residues. From germline, CDR1 is SSHAT and CDR2 FNYEAQ (reference sequence).

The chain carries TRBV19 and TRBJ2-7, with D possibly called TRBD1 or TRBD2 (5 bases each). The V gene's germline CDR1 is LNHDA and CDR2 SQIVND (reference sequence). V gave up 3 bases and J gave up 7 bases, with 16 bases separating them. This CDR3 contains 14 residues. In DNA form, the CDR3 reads TGTGCCAGTAGTATCCGGGGCCCAACGGGAGAGCAGTACTTC. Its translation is CASSIRGPTGEQYF.

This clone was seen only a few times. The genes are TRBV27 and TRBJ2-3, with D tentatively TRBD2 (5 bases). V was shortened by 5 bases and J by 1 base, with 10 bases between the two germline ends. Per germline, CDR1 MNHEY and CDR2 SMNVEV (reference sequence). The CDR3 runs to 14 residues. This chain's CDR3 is CASSTRGRTDTQYF. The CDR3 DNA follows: TGTGCCAGCAGTACACGGGGTCGCACAGATACGCAGTATTTT.

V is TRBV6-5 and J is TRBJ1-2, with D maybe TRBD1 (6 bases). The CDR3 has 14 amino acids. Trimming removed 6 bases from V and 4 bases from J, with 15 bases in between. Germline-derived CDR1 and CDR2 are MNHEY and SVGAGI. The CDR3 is CASSAQGLGYGYTF. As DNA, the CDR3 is TGTGCCAGCAGCGCACAGGGTTTGGGCTATGGCTACACCTTC.

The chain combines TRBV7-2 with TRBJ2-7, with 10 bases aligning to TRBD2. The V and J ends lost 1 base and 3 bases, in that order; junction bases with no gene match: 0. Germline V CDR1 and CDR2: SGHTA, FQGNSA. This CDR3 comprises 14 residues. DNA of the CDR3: TGTGCCAGCAGCTTAGTAGCGGGAGGCTACGAGCAGTACTTC. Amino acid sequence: CASSLVAGGYEQYF.

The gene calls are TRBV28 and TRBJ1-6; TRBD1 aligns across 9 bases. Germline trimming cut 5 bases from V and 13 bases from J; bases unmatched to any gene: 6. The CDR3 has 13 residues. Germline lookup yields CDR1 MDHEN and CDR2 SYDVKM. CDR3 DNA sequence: TGTGCCAGCAGTAGGGACAGGGTCGACCCCCTCCACTTT. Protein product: CASSRDRVDPLHF.

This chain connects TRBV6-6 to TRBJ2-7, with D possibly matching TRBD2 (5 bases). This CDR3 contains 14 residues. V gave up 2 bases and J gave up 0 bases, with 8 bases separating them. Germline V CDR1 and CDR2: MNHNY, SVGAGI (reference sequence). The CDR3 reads CASSYSGFSYEQYF. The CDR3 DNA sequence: TGTGCCAGCAGTTACAGCGGTTTCTCCTACGAGCAGTACTTC.

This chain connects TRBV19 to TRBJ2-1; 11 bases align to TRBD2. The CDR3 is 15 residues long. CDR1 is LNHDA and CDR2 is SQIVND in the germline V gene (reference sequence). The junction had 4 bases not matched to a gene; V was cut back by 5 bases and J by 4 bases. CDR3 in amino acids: CASSQLAGAYNEQFF. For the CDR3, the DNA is TGTGCCAGTAGTCAACTAGCGGGGGCTTACAATGAGCAGTTCTTC.

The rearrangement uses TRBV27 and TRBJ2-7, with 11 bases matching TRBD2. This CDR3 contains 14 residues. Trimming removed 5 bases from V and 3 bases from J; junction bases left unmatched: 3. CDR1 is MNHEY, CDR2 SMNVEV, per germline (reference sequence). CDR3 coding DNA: TGTGCCAGCAGTGACGGACTAGCGGGCTACGAGCAGTACTTC. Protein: CASSDGLAGYEQYF.

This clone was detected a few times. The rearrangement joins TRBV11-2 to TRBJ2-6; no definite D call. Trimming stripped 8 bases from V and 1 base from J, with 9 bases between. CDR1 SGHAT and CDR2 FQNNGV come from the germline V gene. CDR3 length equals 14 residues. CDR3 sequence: CASGTGSGANVLTF. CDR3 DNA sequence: TGTGCCAGCGGCACTGGGTCTGGGGCCAACGTCCTGACTTTC.

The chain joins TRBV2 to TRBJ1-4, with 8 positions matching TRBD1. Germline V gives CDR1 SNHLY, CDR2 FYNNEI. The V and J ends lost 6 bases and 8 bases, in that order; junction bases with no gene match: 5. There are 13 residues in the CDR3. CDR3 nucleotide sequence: TGTGCCAGCAGGACAGGGGTAGGCGAAAAACTGTTTTTT. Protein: CASRTGVGEKLFF.

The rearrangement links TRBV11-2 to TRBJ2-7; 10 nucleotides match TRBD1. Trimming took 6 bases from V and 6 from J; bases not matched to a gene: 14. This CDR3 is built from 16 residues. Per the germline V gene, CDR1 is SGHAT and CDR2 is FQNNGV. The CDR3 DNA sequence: TGTGCCAGCAGACCAAATTTCGGACAGGGGGGCGTCGAGCAGTACTTC. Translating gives CASRPNFGQGGVEQYF.

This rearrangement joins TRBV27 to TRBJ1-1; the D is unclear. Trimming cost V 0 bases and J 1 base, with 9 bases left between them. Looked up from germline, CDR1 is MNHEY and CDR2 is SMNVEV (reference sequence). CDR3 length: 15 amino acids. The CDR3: CASSLSRTENTEAFF. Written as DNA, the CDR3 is TGTGCCAGCAGTTTATCTAGGACGGAGAACACTGAAGCTTTCTTT.

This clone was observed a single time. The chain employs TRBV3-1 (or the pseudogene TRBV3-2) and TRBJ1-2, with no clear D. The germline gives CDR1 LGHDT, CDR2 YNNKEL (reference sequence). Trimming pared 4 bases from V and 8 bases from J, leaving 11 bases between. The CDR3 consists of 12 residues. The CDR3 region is CASSPGVGGYTF. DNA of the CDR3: TGTGCCAGCAGCCCCGGAGTGGGCGGCTACACCTTC.

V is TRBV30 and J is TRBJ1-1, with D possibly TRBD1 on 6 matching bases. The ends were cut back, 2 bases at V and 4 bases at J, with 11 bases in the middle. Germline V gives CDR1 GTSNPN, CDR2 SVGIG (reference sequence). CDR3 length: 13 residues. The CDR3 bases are TGTGCCTGGAGTAACAGGGTTGGCACTGAAGCTTTCTTT. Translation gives CAWSNRVGTEAFF.

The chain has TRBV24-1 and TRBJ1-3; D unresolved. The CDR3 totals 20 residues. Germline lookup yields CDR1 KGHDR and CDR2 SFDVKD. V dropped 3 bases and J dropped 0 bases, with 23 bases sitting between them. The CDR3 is CATSDNRAHPFVISGNTIYF. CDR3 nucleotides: TGTGCCACCAGTGATAACCGGGCCCATCCTTTCGTTATCTCTGGAAACACCATATATTTT.

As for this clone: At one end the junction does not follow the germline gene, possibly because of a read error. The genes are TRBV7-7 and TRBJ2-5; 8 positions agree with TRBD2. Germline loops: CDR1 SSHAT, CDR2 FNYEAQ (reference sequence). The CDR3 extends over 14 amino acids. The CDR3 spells CASSLDWTSETQYF. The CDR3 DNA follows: TGTGCTAGCAGCTTAGACTGGACTAGCGAGACCCAGTACTTC.